A single sample is the source of the 23 T cell receptor beta chains below, sequenced in a study of early T cells in non-severe SARS-CoV-2 infection. One entry per CDR3 protein, called by TCRdb with MiXCR from the 5' RACE reads. Found here are about 80,000 distinct CDR3 sequences, roughly a sixth of them singletons; the top ten hold approximately 2.9%. Sequenced sample: whole blood. The origin of the receptors is an adult who was a healthcare worker with PCR-confirmed SARS-CoV-2 infection or an uninfected control (not recorded which).

V gene TRBV28 combines with J gene TRBJ2-5, with 8 bases identical to TRBD1. With V trimmed by 3 bases and J by 1 base, 4 bases remained unmatched. Germline V lookup: CDR1 MDHEN, CDR2 SYDVKM. This CDR3 is built from 15 residues. CDR3 sequence: CASSFVQGGQETQYF. CDR3 in DNA: TGTGCCAGCAGTTTCGTACAGGGGGGCCAAGAGACCCAGTACTTC.

The chain combines TRBV15 with TRBJ1-6; D not resolved. V lost 5 bases and J 8 bases, leaving 10 bases between the germline ends. The CDR3 is made up of 13 amino acids. Looked up from germline, CDR1 is LNHNV and CDR2 is YYDKDF (reference sequence). The chain's CDR3 is CATSPREHSPLHF. CDR3 DNA sequence: TGTGCCACCAGCCCCCGAGAACATTCACCCCTCCACTTT.

This chain connects TRBV11-2 to TRBJ1-2, with TRBD1 as a possible D gene (5 bases). CDR1 and CDR2 (germline): SGHAT, FQNNGV. The CDR3 totals 17 residues. V shed 0 bases and J shed 4 bases, with 18 bases lying between them. The CDR3 is CASSLEGQTLLSYGYTF. CDR3 coding DNA: TGTGCCAGCAGCTTAGAGGGGCAGACACTATTGAGCTATGGCTACACCTTC.

This clonotype turned up a few times. The rearrangement uses TRBV3-1 and TRBJ1-6, with D perhaps TRBD1 (5 bases). Germline V gene lookup returns CDR1 LGHDT and CDR2 YNNKEL (reference sequence). Trimming took 2 bases from V and 3 from J, leaving 11 bases between them. This CDR3 has 16 residues. The CDR3 sequence is CASSQLPGLYNSPLHF. The CDR3 DNA reads as TGTGCCAGCAGCCAATTACCGGGACTCTATAATTCACCCCTCCACTTT.

This clonotype was found many times. The chain recombines TRBV7-8 with TRBJ2-5, with 10 nucleotides matching TRBD2. Per the germline V gene, CDR1 is SGHVS and CDR2 is FQNEAQ. Trimming took 1 base from V and 1 from J; bases not matched to a gene: 3. The CDR3 covers 16 residues. CDR3 residues: CASSLGPSGGQETQYF. CDR3 coding DNA: TGTGCCAGCAGCTTAGGCCCTAGCGGGGGCCAAGAGACCCAGTACTTC.

This clonotype has ten or more counts. The J gene is TRBJ2-7, the V gene TRBV10-3, with D unresolved. Germline-derived CDR1 and CDR2 are ENHRY and SYGVKD. The CDR3 sequence is 12 residues long. V was trimmed by 2 bases and J by 3 bases, leaving 5 bases between them. The CDR3 spells CAISETNYEQYF. DNA for the CDR3: TGTGCCATCAGTGAGACCAACTACGAGCAGTACTTC.

V is TRBV20-1 and J is TRBJ2-2, with 10 bases that match TRBD2. CDR1 DFQATT and CDR2 SNEGSKA come from the germline V gene (reference sequence). CDR3 length: 12 residues. Trimming cost V 7 bases and J 4 bases; bases outside gene matches: 0. CDR3 region: CSGTSGTGELFF. CDR3 in DNA: TGCAGTGGGACTAGCGGCACCGGGGAGCTGTTTTTT.

This rearrangement joins TRBV27 to TRBJ2-3; D perhaps matches TRBD1 (5 bases). Trimming took 4 bases from V and 6 from J, leaving 29 bases between them. Germline loops: CDR1 MNHEY, CDR2 SMNVEV (reference sequence). The CDR3 has 19 amino acids. The CDR3 reads CASSSIPVTGVGTVDTQYF. The CDR3 DNA sequence: TGTGCCAGCAGTTCGATCCCCGTTACAGGCGTTGGTACAGTTGATACGCAGTATTTT.

This clonotype appeared a few times. CDR3 nucleotide sequence: TGTGCCAGTAGTATAGTGGGGCAGGGGGTAAGCAATCAGCCCCAGCATTTT. Translated: CASSIVGQGVSNQPQHF. The chain links TRBV19 to TRBJ1-5, with 7 bases lining up with TRBD1. Trimming removed 1 base from V and 1 base from J; junction bases left unmatched: 7. Germline CDR1 reads LNHDA; CDR2 reads SQIVND (reference sequence). This CDR3 contains 17 residues.

This clonotype has ten or more counts. The gene calls are TRBV12-3 or TRBV12-4 and TRBJ2-2; D gene uncertain. The V gene lost 6 bases and the J gene lost 2 bases, with 19 bases spanning the gap. This CDR3 spans 17 amino acids. This CDR3 is CASSPSARTRNTGELFF. In DNA form, the CDR3 reads TGTGCCAGCAGCCCCTCCGCGAGGACCAGAAACACCGGGGAGCTGTTTTTT.

This clonotype was detected only a few times. The chain combines TRBV12-3 or TRBV12-4 with TRBJ2-5; D not certain. Trimming removed 2 bases from V and 1 base from J, with 11 bases in between. The CDR3 consists of 15 residues. In DNA form, the CDR3 reads TGTGCCAGCAGTTTAAATCGGTTGACCCAAGAGACCCAGTACTTC. Translation gives CASSLNRLTQETQYF.

A few counts support this clonotype. The chain combines TRBV20-1 with TRBJ2-7, with TRBD2 matching 7 bases. Looked up from germline, CDR1 is DFQATT and CDR2 is SNEGSKA (reference sequence). The CDR3 length is 16 residues. The V gene end was trimmed by 0 bases and the J gene end by 0 bases; junction bases not matched to a gene: 8. The CDR3 DNA is TGCAGTGCTAGAGATCCAGCTAGCGGAGTCTCCTACGAGCAGTACTTC. It specifies CSARDPASGVSYEQYF.

This clonotype was recorded many times. The chain recombines TRBV14 with TRBJ1-4; possibly TRBD1 for D (6 bases). The CDR3 loop spans 20 amino acids. The V and J ends lost 0 bases and 7 bases respectively, with 27 bases between them. The germline V gene has CDR1 SGHDN and CDR2 FVKESK. CDR3 residues: CASSQDRVHRDQVKGEKLFF. DNA for the CDR3: TGTGCCAGCAGCCAAGATCGGGTCCACAGGGATCAGGTGAAGGGTGAAAAACTGTTTTTT.

V is TRBV7-2 and J is TRBJ1-6; D is possibly TRBD1 (5 bases). The germline V gene has CDR1 SGHTA and CDR2 FQGNSA. There are 13 residues in the CDR3. This CDR3 is CVTRGTDNSPLHF. CDR3 in DNA: TGTGTCACTCGAGGGACTGATAATTCACCCCTCCACTTT. The variable domain in full, completed from reference TRBV7-2 and TRBJ1-6, reads GAGVSQSPSNKVTEKGKDVELRCDPISGHTALYWYRQSLGQGLEFLIYFQGNSAPDKSGLPSDRFSAERTGGSVSTLTIQRTQQEDSAVYLCVTRGTDNSPLHFGNGTRLTVT.

The chain links TRBV5-1 to TRBJ2-2, with D uncertain. Germline V gives CDR1 SGHRS, CDR2 YFSETQ. Trimming stripped 0 bases from V and 5 bases from J, with 8 bases between. The CDR3 runs to 14 residues. CDR3: CASSLGSPTGELFF. Written as DNA, the CDR3 is TGCGCCAGCAGCTTGGGGTCACCAACCGGGGAGCTGTTTTTT.

This clonotype was observed at least ten times. V is TRBV25-1 and J is TRBJ2-5, with 7 bases aligning to TRBD1. V lost 3 bases to trimming and J lost 2 bases; unmatched junction nucleotides: 6. The length of the CDR3 is 15 residues. Germline V CDR1 and CDR2: MGHDK, SYGVNS. In DNA, the CDR3 is TGTGCCAGCAGTGAGGGGGACAGCCGACAAGAGACCCAGTACTTC. Translation gives CASSEGDSRQETQYF.

The chain couples TRBV5-1 to TRBJ2-7, with D possibly matching TRBD1 (6 bases). Germline CDR1 is SGHRS and CDR2 is YFSETQ. CDR3 size: 14 residues. The V end lost 7 bases, the J end lost 2 bases, and 16 bases lay between the germline ends. The CDR3, as DNA: TGCGCCAGCTCCGACACAGGGATTACCTACGAGCAGTACTTC. Protein: CASSDTGITYEQYF.

This clonotype has a handful of counts. V is TRBV7-9 and J is TRBJ2-4, with D unresolved. The CDR3 is 16 amino acids. Trimming left V 5 bases short and J 3 bases short, with 17 bases between. From germline, CDR1 is SEHNR and CDR2 FQNEAQ (reference sequence). The CDR3 DNA sequence: TGTGCCAGCAGCCACAAGGGCCCCGAAGTCAAAAACATTCAGTACTTC. This gives the protein CASSHKGPEVKNIQYF.

The V gene is TRBV28, the J gene TRBJ2-5, with 10 bases lining up with TRBD1. Per germline, CDR1 MDHEN and CDR2 SYDVKM. This CDR3 has 17 residues. The trim removed 5 bases at V and 4 bases at J, leaving 13 bases unmatched. The CDR3 sequence: CASSDLGTGVQGETQYF. CDR3 DNA sequence: TGTGCCAGCAGTGACCTCGGGACAGGGGTTCAAGGAGAGACCCAGTACTTC.

This CDR3 is CASTTRETQYF. In DNA form, the CDR3 reads TGTGCCAGCACCACGCGAGAGACCCAGTACTTC. The rearrangement uses TRBV2 and TRBJ2-5; D unclear. The V gene lost 7 bases and the J gene lost 4 bases, with 7 bases spanning the gap. The CDR3 runs to 11 residues. The germline V gene encodes CDR1 SNHLY and CDR2 FYNNEI. Looking up the rest from reference TRBV2 and TRBJ2-5 gives the full variable domain: EPEVTQTPSHQVTQMGQEVILRCVPISNHLYFYWYRQILGQKVEFLVSFYNNEISEKSEIFDDQFSVERPDGSNFTLKIRSTKLEDSAMYFCASTTRETQYFGPGTRLLVL.

The rearrangement links TRBV24-1 to TRBJ2-1; TRBD1 or TRBD2 may be the D gene (5 bases each). The germline CDR1 and CDR2 sequences are KGHDR and SFDVKD. This CDR3 comprises 14 residues. The V gene lost 9 bases and the J gene lost 0 bases, with 11 bases spanning the gap. The CDR3 reads CATGGAASYNEQFF. The CDR3 DNA follows: TGTGCCACCGGGGGAGCGGCCTCCTACAATGAGCAGTTCTTC.

The V gene is TRBV20-1, the J gene TRBJ2-6, with D perhaps matching TRBD1 (5 bases). The CDR3 length is 15 residues. Trimming cost V 0 bases and J 4 bases, with 10 bases left between them. Germline V gives CDR1 DFQATT, CDR2 SNEGSKA (reference sequence). The CDR3 region has the DNA TGCAGTGCTAGAGAAGGGGCGCTAGGGGCCAACGTCCTGACTTTC. It is translated as CSAREGALGANVLTF.

The rearrangement joins TRBV24-1 to TRBJ1-4, with D possibly being TRBD1 (6 bases). V was trimmed by 3 bases and J by 8 bases, leaving 15 bases between them. In germline, CDR1 is KGHDR, CDR2 SFDVKD. CDR3 length: 15 residues. CDR3 DNA sequence: TGTGCCACCAGTGATGGGGGAACAGGGAACGAAAAACTGTTTTTT. Translation: CATSDGGTGNEKLFF.